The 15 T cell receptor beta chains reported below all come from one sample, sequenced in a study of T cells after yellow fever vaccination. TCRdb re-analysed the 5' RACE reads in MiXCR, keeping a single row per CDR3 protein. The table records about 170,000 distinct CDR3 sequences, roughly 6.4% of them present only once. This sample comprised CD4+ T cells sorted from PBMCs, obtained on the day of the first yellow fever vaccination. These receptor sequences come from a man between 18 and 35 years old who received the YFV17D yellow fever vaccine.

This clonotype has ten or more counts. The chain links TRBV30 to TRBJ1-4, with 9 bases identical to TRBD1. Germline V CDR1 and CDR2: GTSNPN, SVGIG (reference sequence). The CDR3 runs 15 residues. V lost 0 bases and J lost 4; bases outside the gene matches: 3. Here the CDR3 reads CAWSVRDRVNEKLFF. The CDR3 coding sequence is TGTGCCTGGAGTGTAAGGGACAGGGTTAATGAAAAACTGTTTTTT.

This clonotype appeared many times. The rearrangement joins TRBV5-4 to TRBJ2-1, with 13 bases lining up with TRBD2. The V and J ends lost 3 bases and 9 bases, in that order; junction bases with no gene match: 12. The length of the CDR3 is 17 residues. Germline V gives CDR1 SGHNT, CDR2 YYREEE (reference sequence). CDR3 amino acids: CASSSGTSGERSAEQFF. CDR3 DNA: TGTGCCAGCAGCTCCGGGACTAGCGGGGAACGATCTGCTGAGCAGTTCTTC.

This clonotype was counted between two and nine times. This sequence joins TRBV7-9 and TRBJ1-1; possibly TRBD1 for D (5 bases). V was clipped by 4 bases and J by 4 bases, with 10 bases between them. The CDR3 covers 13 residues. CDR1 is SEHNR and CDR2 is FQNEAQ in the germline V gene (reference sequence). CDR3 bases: TGTGCCAGCAGCTCTAGCGGGACCACTGAAGCTTTCTTT. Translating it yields CASSSSGTTEAFF.

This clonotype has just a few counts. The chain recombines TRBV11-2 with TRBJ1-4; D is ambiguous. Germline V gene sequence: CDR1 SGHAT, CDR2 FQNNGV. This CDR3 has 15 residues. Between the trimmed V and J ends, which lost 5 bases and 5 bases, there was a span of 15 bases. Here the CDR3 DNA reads TGTGCCAGCAGCCACGGACGGGTGGTCAATGAAAAACTGTTTTTT. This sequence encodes CASSHGRVVNEKLFF.

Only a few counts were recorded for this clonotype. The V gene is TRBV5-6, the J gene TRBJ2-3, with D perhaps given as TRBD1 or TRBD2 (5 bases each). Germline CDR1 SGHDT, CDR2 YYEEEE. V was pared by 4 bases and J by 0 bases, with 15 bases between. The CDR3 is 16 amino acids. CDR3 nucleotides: TGTGCCAGCAGCGATTCCGGGACGGATAGCACAGATACGCAGTATTTT. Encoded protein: CASSDSGTDSTDTQYF.

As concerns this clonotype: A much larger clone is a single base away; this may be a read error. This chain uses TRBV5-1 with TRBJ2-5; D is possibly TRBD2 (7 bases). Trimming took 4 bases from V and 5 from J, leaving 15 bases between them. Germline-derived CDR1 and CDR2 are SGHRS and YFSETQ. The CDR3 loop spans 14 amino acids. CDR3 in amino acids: CASSVGGGDETQYF. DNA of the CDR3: TGCGCCAGCAGCGTTGGCGGGGGCGATGAGACCCAGTACTTC.

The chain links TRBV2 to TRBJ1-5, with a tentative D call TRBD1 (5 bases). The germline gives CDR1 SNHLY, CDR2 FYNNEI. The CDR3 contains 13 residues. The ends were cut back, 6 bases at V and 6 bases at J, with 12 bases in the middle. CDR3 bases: TGTGCCAGCAGCTCAGGGTCGGGTCAGCCCCAGCATTTT. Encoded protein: CASSSGSGQPQHF.

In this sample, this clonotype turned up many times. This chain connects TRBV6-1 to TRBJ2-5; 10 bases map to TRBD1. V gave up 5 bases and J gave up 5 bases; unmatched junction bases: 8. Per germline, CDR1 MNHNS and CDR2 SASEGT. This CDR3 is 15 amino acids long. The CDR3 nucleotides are TGTGCCAGCAGTAGGGACAGGGGACGAAGGGAGACCCAGTACTTC. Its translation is CASSRDRGRRETQYF.

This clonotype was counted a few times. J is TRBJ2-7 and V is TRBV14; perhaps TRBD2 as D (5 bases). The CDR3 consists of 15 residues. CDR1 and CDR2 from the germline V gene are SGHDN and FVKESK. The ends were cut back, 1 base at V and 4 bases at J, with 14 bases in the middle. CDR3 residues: CASSQVRRGQYEQYV. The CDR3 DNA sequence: TGTGCCAGCAGCCAAGTTCGCAGAGGGCAATACGAGCAGTACGTC.

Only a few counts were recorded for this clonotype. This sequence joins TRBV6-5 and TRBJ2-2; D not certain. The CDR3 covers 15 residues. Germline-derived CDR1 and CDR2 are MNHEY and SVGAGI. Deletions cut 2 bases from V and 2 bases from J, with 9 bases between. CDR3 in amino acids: CASSYNLRNTGELFF. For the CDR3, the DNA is TGTGCCAGCAGTTACAATCTCAGAAACACCGGGGAGCTGTTTTTT.

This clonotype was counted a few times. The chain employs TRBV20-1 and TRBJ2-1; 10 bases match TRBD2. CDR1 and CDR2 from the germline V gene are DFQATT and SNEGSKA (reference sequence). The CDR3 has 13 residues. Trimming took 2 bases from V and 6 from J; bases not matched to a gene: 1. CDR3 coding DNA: TGCAGTGCTAGACTAGCGGGGGTCAATGAGCAGTTCTTC. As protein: CSARLAGVNEQFF.

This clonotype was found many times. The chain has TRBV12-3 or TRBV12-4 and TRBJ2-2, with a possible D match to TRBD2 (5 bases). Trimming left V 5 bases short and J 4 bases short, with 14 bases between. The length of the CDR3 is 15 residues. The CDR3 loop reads CASSPRGTGTGELFF. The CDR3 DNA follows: TGTGCCAGCAGTCCACGGGGAACGGGCACCGGGGAGCTGTTTTTT.

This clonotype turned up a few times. As DNA, the CDR3 is TGTGCCAGCAGCTCCGGACAGGGCCGGGGAGAGCAGTACTTC. Translating gives CASSSGQGRGEQYF. The chain is built from TRBV11-2 and TRBJ2-7, with 8 bases identical to TRBD1. The junction had 9 bases not matched to a gene; V was cut back by 4 bases and J by 7 bases. The CDR3 sequence is 14 residues long. Looked up from germline, CDR1 is SGHAT and CDR2 is FQNNGV.

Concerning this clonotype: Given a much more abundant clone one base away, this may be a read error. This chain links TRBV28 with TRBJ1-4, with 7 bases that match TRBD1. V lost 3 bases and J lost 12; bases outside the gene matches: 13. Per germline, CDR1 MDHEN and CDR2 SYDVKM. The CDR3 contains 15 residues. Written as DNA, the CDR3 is TGTGCCAGCAGTTTGTCCGAGGGGGCAAGGGAAGAACTGTTTTTT. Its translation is CASSLSEGAREELFF.

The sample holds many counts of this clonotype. CDR3 sequence (DNA): TGCGCCAGCAGCCGCCTAACCGGGACTCGAAACACCGGGGAGCTGTTTTTT. It encodes CASSRLTGTRNTGELFF. J is TRBJ2-2 and V is TRBV4-3; possible D gene TRBD2, 6 bases. Germline CDR1 LGHNA, CDR2 YSLEER. V was clipped by 4 bases and J by 2 bases, with 17 bases between them. There are 17 residues in the CDR3.